This T cell receptor (beta chain) is drawn from a study of beta chain features in type 1 diabetes (dated 2018 in TCRdb). For the study in its entirety: No differences in mean age, gender distribution, total cell number or subset yield were found between patients and healthy donors. Across all samples, about 110 million sorted cells were examined, and cell number per subset correlated strongly with RNA yield. The study compared TCRB repertoires of sorted circulating CD4+ T cell subsets between recently diagnosed type 1 diabetes patients and matched healthy donors. Whereas all 30 or so donors provided naive and central memory subsets, regulatory and stem cell-like memory subsets were isolated from just 8 patients and roughly eight healthy donors. The investigation overall reported the following: Naive, central memory and regulatory TCRB repertoires appeared more similar among patients than among healthy donors. Because cDNA was sequenced instead of genomic DNA, activated cells with high expression could be over-represented, although the groups did not differ in activation or CD3 levels. Fewer insertions and more nucleotide deletions at VDJ recombination sites were observed in patients with type 1 diabetes, implying thymic rearrangement abnormalities. HLA sub-analyses involved small numbers of individuals, so any influence of HLA type on TCRB rearrangement remained unresolved. A moderate but significant shortening of TCRB CDR3 length was observed in type 1 diabetes patients in all four CD4+ subsets. Shorter templates might be favored by PCR, yet because patient and control samples were amplified and corrected together, any such skew would affect both groups equally.

From each donor, a single peripheral blood sample of 95 to 150 mL on average was drawn into heparinised tubes. A BD FACSAria II was used to sort naive, central memory, regulatory and stem cell-like memory CD4+ T cells with a panel that included CD45RO, CCR7, CD25, CD127, CD95 and CD27. Purity was above 95% for every sorted population. PBMCs were isolated immediately by Lymphoprep density gradient centrifugation and stained directly without culture. So that batch effects would be minimized, each experiment stained and sorted samples in pairs, pairing one healthy donor with one patient. Reading the germline V gene gives CDR1 SGHTA and CDR2 FQGTGA. The junction carries 11 bases between V and J, which are trimmed by 5 bases and 9 bases respectively. Reading from cysteine to phenylalanine, the CDR3 counts 12 amino acids. Only the CDR3 part of the read is kept: 36 bases, read in frame from the first base.

All of the isolated RNA was reverse transcribed with the High Capacity cDNA Reverse Transcription Kit, so expressed TCRB transcripts were sequenced. Naive, central memory and regulatory T cell samples underwent deep immunoSEQ sequencing, averaging about 3.57 million total reads per sample. Sorted cells were lysed in RLT buffer, and RNA was extracted using DNase-treated RNeasy Micro or Mini kits according to cell number. Each cell subset was processed on its own to prevent cross-contamination, while patient and healthy donor samples were processed together. TCRB sequences were amplified from cDNA with the immunoSEQ multiplex PCR, producing 87-bp fragments spanning the CDR3 region. Amplicons were sequenced on the Illumina HiSeq platform. The authors' analysis ran thus. Synthetic template baselines were used to correct PCR bias computationally, reads within Hamming distance 2 were collapsed, and singletons that could not be merged were discarded. Reads were aligned against IMGT to assign V, D and J genes, CDR3 length and insertions or deletions at six rearrangement sites. Within each subset, clonotype counts were normalized to sorted cell number, after which true diversity and Gini coefficients were computed with the tcR R package. The overlap coefficient, calculated on TCRB nucleotide sequences, was used to measure repertoire sharing. What TCRdb holds here is the immuneACCESS table cut down to in-frame rearrangements. Part of the clones is not present; checked against another copy, under half of the missing clones reflect an unresolved V gene, and the others are unexplained. That table supplies the V and J calls and clone size; D and trimming were determined from the DNA. Present in this sample are 150,000 to 200,000 clones, 7.5% to 9.5% of which were seen just once. The ten top clones hold approximately 0.54% of the sample.

A few counts support this clone. This receptor's antigen is unknown. The sample holds no much larger clone one base away, and base qualities are not on file. Sequences were obtained from central memory CD4+ T cells from blood. The TCR originated in a woman aged 18 to 35 with type 1 diabetes. The receptor chain draws on TRBV7-3 and TRBJ2-1; the D gene lacks a confident call. Read as DNA, the sequence is TGTGCCAGCAGCGCTATAGCCGGTGAGCAGTTCTTC. Its translation is CASSAIAGEQFF. Where the CDR3 stops, the reference TRBV7-3 and TRBJ2-1 genes take over; the full variable domain is GAGVSQTPSNKVTEKGKYVELRCDPISGHTALYWYRQSLGQGPEFLIYFQGTGAADDSGLPNDRFFAVRPEGSVSTLKIQRTERGDSAVYLCASSAIAGEQFFGPGTRLTVL.